These 31 T cell receptor beta chains originate from one sample sequenced in a study of blood T cell repertoires in COVID-19. The repertoire was sequenced with immunoSEQ multiplex PCR; TCRdb's copy has only in-frame clones and lacks some. The sample holds more than 150,000 clones, around 87% seen once. Source material: peripheral blood. Every receptor here comes from a man aged 60-69 years with COVID-19, enrolled during active disease.

The chain employs TRBV6-5 and TRBJ2-3; 10 nucleotides align to TRBD1. J gave up 2 bases and V 8 bases, and 7 bases lay outside the gene matches. Germline-derived CDR1 and CDR2 are MNHEY and SVGAGI. The CDR3 is made up of 15 amino acids. CDR3 in amino acids: CASQPDRGTTDTQYF. The CDR3 coding sequence is TGTGCCAGCCAACCGGACAGGGGGACCACAGATACGCAGTATTTT.

The J gene is TRBJ2-2, the V gene TRBV11-3; tentatively, D is TRBD1 (6 bases). The V gene lost 5 bases and the J gene lost 0 bases, with 10 bases spanning the gap. The CDR3 is made up of 15 amino acids. Germline values: CDR1 SGHNT, CDR2 YENEEA. CDR3 sequence reads: CASSPGVANTGELFF. In DNA form, the CDR3 reads TGTGCCAGCAGCCCAGGGGTAGCGAACACCGGGGAGCTGTTTTTT.

This chain links TRBV27 with TRBJ2-3, with TRBD1 matching 7 bases. J was trimmed by 0 bases and V by 4 bases; bases with no gene match: 7. Germline loops: CDR1 MNHEY, CDR2 SMNVEV (reference sequence). This CDR3 comprises 16 residues. The DNA for the CDR3 is TGTGCCAGCAGTTGGGACAGACCCACTAGCACAGATACGCAGTATTTT. It codes for CASSWDRPTSTDTQYF.

The gene calls are TRBV5-1 and TRBJ2-5, with 7 bases fitting TRBD1. With 1 base clipped from V and 3 bases from J, the junction kept 9 bases outside the gene matches. Germline V CDR1 and CDR2: SGHRS, YFSETQ. This CDR3 is 16 amino acids long. The CDR3 sequence is CASSLPTGTDKETQYF. The CDR3 DNA sequence: TGCGCCAGCAGCTTGCCCACAGGGACAGACAAAGAGACCCAGTACTTC.

This clone was detected a few times. The chain is built from TRBV14 and TRBJ2-2; D unresolved. The length of the CDR3 is 13 residues. Trimming stripped 7 bases from V and 5 bases from J, with 11 bases between. CDR1 and CDR2 (germline): SGHDN, FVKESK. The DNA of the CDR3 is TGTGCCAGCACCCCGACTCGGACCGGGGAGCTGTTTTTT. The encoded protein is CASTPTRTGELFF.

The chain is built from TRBV12-3 or TRBV12-4 and TRBJ2-7; 7 bases fit TRBD1. The CDR3 covers 11 residues. After removal of 8 bases from V and 2 bases from J, the junction contained 0 bases not matched to a gene. The CDR3 protein is CASQGAYEQYF. The DNA for the CDR3 is TGTGCCAGCCAGGGGGCCTACGAGCAGTACTTC.

The chain carries TRBV7-3 and TRBJ1-6; no reliable D call. V was shortened by 2 bases and J by 3 bases, with 8 bases between the two germline ends. Germline-derived CDR1 and CDR2 are SGHTA and FQGTGA. This CDR3 has 15 residues. The CDR3 nucleotides are TGTGCCAGCAGCTTATCGGAGGGCTATAATTCACCCCTCCACTTT. It encodes CASSLSEGYNSPLHF.

The chain uses TRBV5-8 and TRBJ1-1; 7 bases agree with TRBD1. The CDR3 extends over 17 amino acids. The trim removed 5 bases at V and 0 bases at J, leaving 13 bases unmatched. Per germline, CDR1 SGHTS and CDR2 YDEGEE. CDR3 nucleotides: TGTGCCAGCAGTTATGTGAGACAGGGAAGGATGAACACTGAAGCTTTCTTT. Amino acid sequence: CASSYVRQGRMNTEAFF.

The J gene is TRBJ2-5, the V gene TRBV7-3, with D possibly TRBD2 on 6 matching bases. CDR1 and CDR2 from the germline V gene are SGHTA and FQGTGA. V was pared by 8 bases and J by 5 bases, with 15 bases between. The CDR3 sequence is 13 residues long. The CDR3 here is CASGLRSGETQYF. CDR3 nucleotide sequence: TGTGCCAGCGGCCTGAGGAGCGGGGAGACCCAGTACTTC.

The rearrangement uses TRBV18 and TRBJ2-1, with D maybe TRBD1 (5 bases). The germline gives CDR1 KGHSH, CDR2 LQKENI. Trimming shortened V by 0 bases and J by 6 bases, and 15 bases separated the two germline ends. The CDR3 extends over 16 amino acids. The CDR3 DNA follows: TGTGCCAGCTCACCACCGGGGCTAAATATGCCCAATGAGCAGTTCTTC. Amino acids: CASSPPGLNMPNEQFF.

J is TRBJ2-7 and V is TRBV3-1 (or the pseudogene TRBV3-2); tentative D call: TRBD1 (5 bases). This CDR3 spans 15 amino acids. Germline V gene data show CDR1 as LGHDT and CDR2 as YNNKEL (reference sequence). V lost 4 bases and J lost 2, with 15 bases in between. DNA for the CDR3: TGTGCCAGCAGCCCCGACAGATTCGTAACCTACGAGCAGTACTTC. Translated, it gives CASSPDRFVTYEQYF.

The CDR3 is CASSTRGRDTEAFF. CDR3 nucleotides: TGTGCCAGTAGTACCAGGGGGCGCGACACTGAAGCTTTCTTT. The chain joins TRBV19 to TRBJ1-1; TRBD1 matches at 8 bases. The CDR3 is 14 residues long. Trimming removed 4 bases from V and 3 bases from J; junction bases left unmatched: 4. Per the germline V gene, CDR1 is LNHDA and CDR2 is SQIVND (reference sequence).

The chain is built from TRBV6-1 and TRBJ1-4; 9 bases fit TRBD1. CDR1 and CDR2 from the germline V gene are MNHNS and SASEGT. V shed 1 base and J 7 bases; nucleotides not matched to a gene: 4. The CDR3 loop spans 15 amino acids. The CDR3 nucleotides read TGTGCCAGCAGTGAAGGTGTGACAGGGGGTGAAAAACTGTTTTTT. As protein: CASSEGVTGGEKLFF.

This chain links TRBV10-3 with TRBJ1-5; D is unresolved. CDR1 and CDR2 from the germline V gene are ENHRY and SYGVKD. The V end lost 1 base, the J end lost 4 bases, and 5 bases lay between the germline ends. CDR3 length: 13 amino acids. CDR3 sequence reads: CAISELENQPQHF. The CDR3 coding sequence is TGTGCCATCAGTGAGTTGGAGAATCAGCCCCAGCATTTT.

The V gene is TRBV18, the J gene TRBJ1-2; unclear D gene. Germline CDR1 is KGHSH and CDR2 is LQKENI. V dropped 8 bases and J dropped 3 bases, with 13 bases sitting between them. CDR3 length equals 13 residues. CDR3 region: CASHPGVDYGYTF. The CDR3 DNA reads as TGTGCCAGCCACCCCGGAGTAGACTATGGCTACACCTTC.

CDR3 amino acids: CASSQVPAGQETQYF. The CDR3 coding sequence is TGCGCCAGCAGCCAAGTCCCGGCAGGGCAAGAGACCCAGTACTTC. The V and J genes are TRBV4-3 and TRBJ2-5; TRBD1 is a possible D gene (5 bases). There are 15 residues in the CDR3. CDR1 and CDR2 (germline): LGHNA, YSLEER. Trimming removed 1 base at V and 2 bases at J, with 11 bases between.

The V and J genes are TRBV16 and TRBJ1-1; no clear D gene. Germline CDR1 KGHSY, CDR2 FQNENV. This CDR3 comprises 16 residues. V was trimmed by 4 bases and J by 0 bases, leaving 15 bases between them. CDR3 region: CASSPRRNSVNTEAFF. The CDR3 region has the DNA TGTGCCAGCAGCCCAAGAAGGAACAGTGTGAACACTGAAGCTTTCTTT.

The chain uses TRBV9 and TRBJ2-3; D gene unclear. Between the trimmed V and J ends, which lost 0 bases and 1 base, there was a span of 6 bases. Germline V gene lookup returns CDR1 SGDLS and CDR2 YYNGEE. This CDR3 contains 14 residues. CDR3 loop: CASSVDRGTDTQYF. The DNA for the CDR3 is TGTGCCAGCAGCGTAGATCGGGGCACAGATACGCAGTATTTT. Supplemented by reference TRBV9 and TRBJ2-3, the full variable domain reads DSGVTQTPKHLITATGQRVTLRCSPRSGDLSVYWYQQSLDQGLQFLIQYYNGEERAKGNILERFSAQQFPDLHSELNLSSLELGDSALYFCASSVDRGTDTQYFGPGTRLTVL.

This clone was counted a single time. The V gene is TRBV6-6, the J gene TRBJ2-7; 14 positions match TRBD2. V was clipped by 5 bases and J by 6 bases; unmatched bases: 9. Germline loops: CDR1 MNHNY, CDR2 SVGAGI (reference sequence). The CDR3 length is 16 residues. This CDR3 reads CASSNQGTSGRSEQYF. The DNA for the CDR3 is TGTGCCAGCAGTAACCAAGGGACTAGCGGGAGAAGCGAGCAGTACTTC.

This chain joins TRBV4-2 and TRBJ2-7; 8 positions agree with TRBD2. Trimming cost V 2 bases and J 7 bases; bases outside gene matches: 10. The germline CDR1 and CDR2 sequences are LGHNA and YNFKEQ. The CDR3 runs to 15 residues. The CDR3 loop reads CASSQKRGGVDEQYF. CDR3 DNA: TGTGCCAGCAGCCAAAAACGGGGGGGAGTGGATGAGCAGTACTTC.

The chain employs TRBV19 and TRBJ1-5; tentative D call: TRBD1 (6 bases). V lost 9 bases, J lost 6 bases, and 18 bases lay in between. CDR1 and CDR2 from the germline V gene are LNHDA and SQIVND (reference sequence). The CDR3 has 14 residues. Here the CDR3 reads CASKNTGSGQPQHF. CDR3 nucleotides: TGTGCCAGCAAAAACACAGGGAGTGGTCAGCCCCAGCATTTT. The whole variable domain, filled in from reference TRBV19 and TRBJ1-5, reads DGGITQSPKYLFRKEGQNVTLSCEQNLNHDAMYWYRQDPGQGLRLIYYSQIVNDFQKGDIAEGYSVSREKKESFPLTVTSAQKNPTAFYLCASKNTGSGQPQHFGDGTRLSIL.

This rearrangement joins TRBV12-3 or TRBV12-4 to TRBJ1-4, with unresolved D. There are 13 residues in the CDR3. Trimming pared 3 bases from V and 7 bases from J, leaving 9 bases between. The CDR3: CASSFWEREKLFF. For the CDR3, the DNA is TGTGCCAGCAGTTTTTGGGAGCGTGAAAAACTGTTTTTT.

The V call is TRBV24-1, the J call TRBJ1-4; 12 bases agree with TRBD1. Looked up from germline, CDR1 is KGHDR and CDR2 is SFDVKD. The CDR3 consists of 18 residues. V lost 4 bases and J lost 8; bases outside the gene matches: 13. The CDR3 DNA is TGTGCCACCAGTGACTTTCACGGGACAGGGGGCGCGGAGGAAAAACTGTTTTTT. Translating gives CATSDFHGTGGAEEKLFF.

The chain joins TRBV19 to TRBJ1-3; 9 nucleotides match TRBD1. This CDR3 comprises 15 residues. The germline V gene encodes CDR1 LNHDA and CDR2 SQIVND (reference sequence). V was clipped by 6 bases and J by 3 bases; unmatched bases: 6. For the CDR3, the DNA is TGTGCCAGTAGGGGACAGGGAAGAAGTGGAAACACCATATATTTT. Translated: CASRGQGRSGNTIYF.

This sequence joins TRBV7-2 and TRBJ1-1; 9 positions agree with TRBD1. Germline values: CDR1 SGHTA, CDR2 FQGNSA. The CDR3 totals 15 residues. V gave up 6 bases and J gave up 0 bases; unmatched junction bases: 5. This CDR3 reads CASSPGTGLNTEAFF. The CDR3 DNA reads TGTGCCAGCAGTCCTGGGACAGGGTTGAACACTGAAGCTTTCTTT.

CDR3 sequence (DNA): TGTGCCAGCTCCGACAGGGAGAACACTGAAGCTTTCTTT. This codes for CASSDRENTEAFF. This sequence joins TRBV18 and TRBJ1-1; 7 bases fit TRBD1. There are 13 residues in the CDR3. Germline CDR1 KGHSH, CDR2 LQKENI. With 6 bases clipped from V and 1 base from J, the junction kept 2 bases outside the gene matches.

The chain joins TRBV5-8 to TRBJ1-5; tentative D call: TRBD1 (5 bases). Trimming cost V 4 bases and J 6 bases, with 17 bases left between them. This CDR3 is 15 amino acids long. The germline V gene has CDR1 SGHTS and CDR2 YDEGEE. CDR3 protein: CASSRQNAGGQPQHF. CDR3 nucleotides: TGTGCCAGCAGCCGACAGAACGCCGGGGGTCAGCCCCAGCATTTT.

This clone was seen once. The chain employs TRBV19 and TRBJ2-2; 9 positions match TRBD1. The CDR3 loop spans 19 amino acids. Per the germline V gene, CDR1 is LNHDA and CDR2 is SQIVND (reference sequence). V shed 6 bases and J 0 bases; nucleotides not matched to a gene: 14. The CDR3 reads CASSSTRGGDRANTGELFF. DNA for the CDR3: TGTGCCAGTAGCTCTACCCGGGGCGGGGACAGGGCGAACACCGGGGAGCTGTTTTTT.

In this sample, this clone turned up once. This chain links TRBV19 with TRBJ2-2, with TRBD1 matching 8 bases. Trimming took 3 bases from V and 2 from J; bases not matched to a gene: 2. CDR1 is LNHDA and CDR2 is SQIVND in the germline V gene (reference sequence). The CDR3 totals 15 residues. CDR3 nucleotides: TGTGCCAGTAGTATCCAGGGGGCAAACACCGGGGAGCTGTTTTTT. Residues: CASSIQGANTGELFF. Together with reference TRBV19 and TRBJ2-2, the CDR3 gives the full variable domain: DGGITQSPKYLFRKEGQNVTLSCEQNLNHDAMYWYRQDPGQGLRLIYYSQIVNDFQKGDIAEGYSVSREKKESFPLTVTSAQKNPTAFYLCASSIQGANTGELFFGEGSRLTVL.

The V call is TRBV2, the J call TRBJ2-5, with D tentatively TRBD1 (6 bases). The CDR3 sequence is 13 residues long. Germline V lookup: CDR1 SNHLY, CDR2 FYNNEI. Deletions cut 4 bases from V and 5 bases from J, with 11 bases between. This chain's CDR3 is CASSGNQGETQYF. CDR3 sequence (DNA): TGTGCCAGCAGTGGGAACCAGGGGGAGACCCAGTACTTC.

The rearrangement uses TRBV28 and TRBJ1-5, with 9 bases fitting TRBD1. The CDR3 spans 14 residues. V lost 6 bases to trimming and J lost 4 bases; unmatched junction nucleotides: 4. The V gene's germline CDR1 is MDHEN and CDR2 SYDVKM. In DNA form, the CDR3 reads TGTGCCAGCAGATCCGGGACAGGGAATCAGCCCCAGCATTTT. Amino acid sequence: CASRSGTGNQPQHF.